This TCR beta chain was sequenced in a study of cytomegalovirus exposure and HLA in healthy donors. The wider study: Most genotyped donors, 81% of around 370, had Caucasian-associated genetic ancestry. General study points: Common viral pathogens seemed to be connected with several of the most significant clusters, according to a later analysis. TCR beta chains numbering roughly 150 were designated cytomegalovirus-associated. Most subjects had HLA-A and HLA-B alleles reportedly predicted accurately by TCR beta sequences.

The PCR had 60 Vbeta and 13 Jbeta primers. Data came from immunoSEQ multiplex PCR; TCRdb stores just in-frame clones and leaves some out. The sample has under 110,000 clones; over 60% are singletons. Trimming stripped 4 bases from V and 8 bases from J, with 11 bases between. The CDR3 has 13 amino acids. Germline V lookup: CDR1 MNHEY, CDR2 SMNVEV (reference sequence). About this clone: Its antigen is not identified.

The chain employs TRBV27 and TRBJ1-4, with D unresolved. Sequenced input: PBMCs. The sequence was obtained from a woman aged 45-65 years in good health and CMV-seropositive. The CDR3: CASSSLPREKLFF. CDR3 sequence (DNA): TGTGCCAGCAGTTCCCTCCCCCGGGAAAAACTGTTTTTT.